A single TCR beta chain is shown here with its context. J gave up 1 base and V 4 bases, and 10 bases lay outside the gene matches. The CDR3 extends over 17 amino acids. Germline-derived CDR1 and CDR2 are SGDLS and YYNGEE. The entry originates in a study of blood T cell repertoires in COVID-19. Study information: Samples came from the United States, Italy and Spain, spanning acute and convalescent COVID-19.

Participant ages covered roughly 18 to 89 years across about 22 US areas. Participant-given clinical history determined each cohort assignment. Before being deemed recovered, Cohort 3 donors had two negative PCRs, clearance, or symptom resolution. Assay used: immunoSEQ multiplex PCR; TCRdb lists only in-frame clones, some missing. The repertoire includes about 140,000 clones, about 75% of them detected once, and over 2.5% sits in the top ten. The specimen was PBMCs or T cells enriched from blood (not recorded which). This receptor was taken from a woman in her forties or fifties who had recovered from COVID-19. The gene calls are TRBV9 and TRBJ1-1, with 10 bases matching TRBD1. CDR3 sequence: CASSSSRTGGENTEAFF. As DNA, the CDR3 is TGTGCCAGCAGCTCATCTCGGACAGGGGGAGAGAACACTGAAGCTTTCTTT.